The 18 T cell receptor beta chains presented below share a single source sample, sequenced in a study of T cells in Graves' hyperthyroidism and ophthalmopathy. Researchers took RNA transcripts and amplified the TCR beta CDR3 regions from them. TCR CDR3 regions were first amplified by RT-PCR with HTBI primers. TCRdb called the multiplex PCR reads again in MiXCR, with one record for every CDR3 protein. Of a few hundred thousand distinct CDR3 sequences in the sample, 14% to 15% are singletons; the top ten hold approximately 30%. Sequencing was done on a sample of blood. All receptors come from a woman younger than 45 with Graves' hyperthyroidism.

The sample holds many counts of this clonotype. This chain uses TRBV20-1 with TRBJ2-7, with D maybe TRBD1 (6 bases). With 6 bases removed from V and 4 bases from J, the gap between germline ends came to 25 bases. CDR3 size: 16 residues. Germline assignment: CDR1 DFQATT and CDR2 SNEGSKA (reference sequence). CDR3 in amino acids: CSALGYDRLSLYEQYF. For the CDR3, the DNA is TGCAGTGCCTTGGGTTATGACAGGTTGAGTCTTTACGAGCAGTACTTC.

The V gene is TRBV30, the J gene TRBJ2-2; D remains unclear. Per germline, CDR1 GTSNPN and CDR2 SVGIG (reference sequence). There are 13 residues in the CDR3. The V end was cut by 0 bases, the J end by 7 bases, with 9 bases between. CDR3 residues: CAWSVHQDGELFF. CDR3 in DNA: TGTGCCTGGAGTGTACATCAAGACGGGGAGCTGTTTTTT.

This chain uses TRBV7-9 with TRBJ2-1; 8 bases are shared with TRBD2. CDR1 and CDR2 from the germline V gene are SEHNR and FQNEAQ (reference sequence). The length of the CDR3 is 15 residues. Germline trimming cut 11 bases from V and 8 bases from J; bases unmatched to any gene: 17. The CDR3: CAVSRGGVDLYEQFF. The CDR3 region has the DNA TGTGCCGTCTCCCGGGGGGGCGTAGACCTGTATGAGCAGTTCTTC.

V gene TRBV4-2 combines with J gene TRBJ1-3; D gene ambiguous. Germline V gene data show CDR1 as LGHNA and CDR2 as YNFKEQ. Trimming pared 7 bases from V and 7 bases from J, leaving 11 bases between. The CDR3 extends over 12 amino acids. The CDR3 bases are TGTGCCAGCAATGGAGCGGGGAACACCATATATTTT. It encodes CASNGAGNTIYF.

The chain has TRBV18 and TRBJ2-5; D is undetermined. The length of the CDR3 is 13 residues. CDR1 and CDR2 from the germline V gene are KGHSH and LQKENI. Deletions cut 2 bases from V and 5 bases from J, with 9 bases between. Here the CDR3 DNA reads TGTGCCAGCTCACCAGGTGTAGGGGAGACCCAGTACTTC. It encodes CASSPGVGETQYF.

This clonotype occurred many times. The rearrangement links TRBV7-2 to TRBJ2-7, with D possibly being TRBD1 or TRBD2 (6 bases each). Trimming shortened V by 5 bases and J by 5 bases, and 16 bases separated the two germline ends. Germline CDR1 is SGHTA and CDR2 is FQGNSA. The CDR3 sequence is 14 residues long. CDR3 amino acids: CASSTRQEGHEQYF. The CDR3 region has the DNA TGTGCCAGCAGCACACGACAGGAGGGCCACGAGCAGTACTTC.

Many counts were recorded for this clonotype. The CDR3, as DNA: TGCAGTGCTAAGCTCGGGTTCGCTGAAGCTTTCTTT. Amino acids: CSAKLGFAEAFF. The chain uses TRBV20-1 and TRBJ1-1; D is ambiguous. The V end lost 4 bases, the J end lost 6 bases, and 12 bases lay between the germline ends. Germline CDR1 is DFQATT and CDR2 is SNEGSKA (reference sequence). The CDR3 covers 12 residues.

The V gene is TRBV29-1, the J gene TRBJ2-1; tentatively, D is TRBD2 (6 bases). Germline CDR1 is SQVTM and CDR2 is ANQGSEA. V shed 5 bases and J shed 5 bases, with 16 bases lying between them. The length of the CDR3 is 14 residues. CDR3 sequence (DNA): TGCAGCGTTCTCCCGGGACTCCAAAACAATGAGCAGTTCTTC. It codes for CSVLPGLQNNEQFF.

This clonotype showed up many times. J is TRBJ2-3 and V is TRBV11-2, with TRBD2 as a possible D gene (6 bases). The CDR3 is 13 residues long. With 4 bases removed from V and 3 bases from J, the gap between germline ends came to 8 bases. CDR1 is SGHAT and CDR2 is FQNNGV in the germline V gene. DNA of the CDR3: TGTGCCAGCAGCTGGGACTTAACAGATACGCAGTATTTT. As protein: CASSWDLTDTQYF.

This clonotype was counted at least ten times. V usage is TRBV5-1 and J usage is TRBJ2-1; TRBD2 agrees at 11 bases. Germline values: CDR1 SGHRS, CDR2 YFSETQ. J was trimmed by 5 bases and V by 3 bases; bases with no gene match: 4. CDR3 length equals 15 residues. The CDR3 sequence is CASSWTSGSNNEQFF. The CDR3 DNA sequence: TGCGCCAGCAGCTGGACTAGCGGGTCTAACAATGAGCAGTTCTTC.

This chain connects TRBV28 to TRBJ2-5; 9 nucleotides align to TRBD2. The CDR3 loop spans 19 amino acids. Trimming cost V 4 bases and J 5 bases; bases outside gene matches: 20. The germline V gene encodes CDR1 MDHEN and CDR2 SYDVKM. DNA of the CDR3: TGTGCCAGCAGTTCCTTGTCTTGGCGGGAGGGGCCCGGGGGGGAGACCCAGTACTTC. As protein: CASSSLSWREGPGGETQYF.

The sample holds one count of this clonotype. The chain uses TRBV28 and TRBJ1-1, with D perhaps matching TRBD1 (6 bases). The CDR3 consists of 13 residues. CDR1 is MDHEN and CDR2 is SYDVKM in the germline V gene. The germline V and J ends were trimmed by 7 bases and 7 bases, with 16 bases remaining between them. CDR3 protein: CASKGGTRHEAFF. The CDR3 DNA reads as TGTGCCAGCAAAGGGGGAACTAGGCATGAAGCTTTCTTT.

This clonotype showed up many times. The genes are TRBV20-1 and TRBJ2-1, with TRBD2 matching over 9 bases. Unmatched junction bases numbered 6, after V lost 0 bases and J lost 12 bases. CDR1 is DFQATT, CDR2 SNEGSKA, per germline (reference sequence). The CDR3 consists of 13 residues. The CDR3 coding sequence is TGCAGTGCTAGAGACCCGGGACTAGCCGGGCAGTTCTTC. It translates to CSARDPGLAGQFF.

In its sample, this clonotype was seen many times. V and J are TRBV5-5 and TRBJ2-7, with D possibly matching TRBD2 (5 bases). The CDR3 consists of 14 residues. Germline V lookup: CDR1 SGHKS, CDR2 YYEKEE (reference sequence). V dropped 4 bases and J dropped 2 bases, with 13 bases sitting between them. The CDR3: CASSAAGKPYEQYF. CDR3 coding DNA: TGTGCCAGCAGCGCAGCCGGGAAACCCTACGAGCAGTACTTC. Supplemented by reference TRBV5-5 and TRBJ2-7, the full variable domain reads DAGVTQSPTHLIKTRGQQVTLRCSPISGHKSVSWYQQVLGQGPQFIFQYYEKEERGRGNFPDRFSARQFPNYSSELNVNALLLGDSALYLCASSAAGKPYEQYFGPGTRLTVT.

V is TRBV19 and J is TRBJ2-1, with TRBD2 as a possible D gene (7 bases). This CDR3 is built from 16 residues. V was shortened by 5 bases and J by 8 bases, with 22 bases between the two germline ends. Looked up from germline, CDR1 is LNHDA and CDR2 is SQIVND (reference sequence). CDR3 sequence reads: CASSVVVGLEGDEQFF. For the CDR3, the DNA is TGTGCCAGTAGTGTTGTGGTTGGACTAGAGGGGGATGAGCAGTTCTTC.

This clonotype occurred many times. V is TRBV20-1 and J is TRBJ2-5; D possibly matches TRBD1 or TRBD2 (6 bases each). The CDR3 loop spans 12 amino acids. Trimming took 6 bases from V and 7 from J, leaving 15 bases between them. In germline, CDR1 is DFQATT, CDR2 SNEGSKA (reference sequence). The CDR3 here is CSARRGPGTQYF. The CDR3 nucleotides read TGCAGTGCCAGACGGGGGCCGGGGACCCAGTACTTC.

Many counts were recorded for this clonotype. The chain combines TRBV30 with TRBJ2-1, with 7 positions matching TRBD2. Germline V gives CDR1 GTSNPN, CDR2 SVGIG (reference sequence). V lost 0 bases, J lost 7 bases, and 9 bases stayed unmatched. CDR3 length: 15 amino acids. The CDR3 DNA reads TGTGCCTGGAGTGTACGGGGGACTATCGGAAATGAGCAGTTCTTC. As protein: CAWSVRGTIGNEQFF.

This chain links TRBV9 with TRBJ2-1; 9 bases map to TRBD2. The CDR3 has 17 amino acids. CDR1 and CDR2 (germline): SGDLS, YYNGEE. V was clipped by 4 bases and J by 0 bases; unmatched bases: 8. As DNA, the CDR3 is TGTGCCAGCAGCTCTCTAGCGGGAAGGAGCTCCTACAATGAGCAGTTCTTC. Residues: CASSSLAGRSSYNEQFF.